A single sample gave rise to the 9 T cell receptor beta chains below, sequenced in a study of T-cell memory formation after mild COVID-19. TCRdb called the 5' RACE reads again in MiXCR, with one record for every CDR3 protein. The profile shows hundreds of thousands of distinct CDR3 sequences, approximately 15% of them singletons. Sequenced material: PBMCs or a T cell subset sorted from them (not recorded which). Source of these receptors: a man younger than 30 who had mild COVID-19 (a few samples of this study predate the infection). Cell type and time point are not known.

This clonotype was counted ten times or more. The genes are TRBV5-1 and TRBJ2-1; TRBD2 is a possible D gene (5 bases). In germline, CDR1 is SGHRS, CDR2 YFSETQ. Trimming left V 4 bases short and J 10 bases short, with 9 bases between. The CDR3 loop spans 11 amino acids. The CDR3 bases are TGCGCCAGCAGCGCTAGCATGGAGCAGTTCTTC. Its translation: CASSASMEQFF.

This clonotype showed up just a few times. The chain is built from TRBV20-1 and TRBJ2-5; a weak D match, TRBD1 (5 bases). Per the germline V gene, CDR1 is DFQATT and CDR2 is SNEGSKA (reference sequence). The CDR3 consists of 13 residues. The V gene lost 1 base and the J gene lost 1 base, with 7 bases spanning the gap. In DNA form, the CDR3 reads TGCAGTGCTAGAGCAGGGCGCCAAGAGACCCAGTACTTC. Amino acid sequence: CSARAGRQETQYF.

This chain uses TRBV12-3 or TRBV12-4 with TRBJ2-7; D call uncertain. Trimming removed 3 bases from V and 3 bases from J, with 12 bases in between. The CDR3 totals 14 residues. CDR3 region: CASSLGGDIYEQYF. DNA for the CDR3: TGTGCCAGCAGTTTGGGTGGAGACATCTACGAGCAGTACTTC.

The chain couples TRBV6-2 or TRBV6-3 to TRBJ2-1, with 15 positions matching TRBD2. Trimming cost V 5 bases and J 6 bases; bases outside gene matches: 5. CDR1 and CDR2 from the germline V gene are MNHEY and SVGEGT. This CDR3 region has 16 residues. The CDR3 spells CASSNTGLAGGNEQFF. DNA of the CDR3: TGTGCCAGCAGTAACACGGGACTAGCGGGGGGCAATGAGCAGTTCTTC.

This chain links TRBV5-6 with TRBJ1-6; D gene unclear. CDR3 length: 12 amino acids. Germline CDR1 SGHDT, CDR2 YYEEEE. V lost 2 bases and J 10 bases, leaving 7 bases between the germline ends. CDR3 loop: CASSLAVSPLHF. DNA of the CDR3: TGTGCCAGCAGCTTAGCTGTCTCACCCCTCCACTTT.

The sample holds many counts of this clonotype. The gene calls are TRBV5-1 and TRBJ2-5; D possibly corresponds to TRBD1 (5 bases). The V and J ends lost 1 base and 3 bases respectively, with 10 bases between them. The CDR3 has 14 residues. CDR1 is SGHRS, CDR2 YFSETQ, per germline. The CDR3 is CASSLWGEKETQYF. CDR3 nucleotides: TGCGCCAGCAGCTTGTGGGGCGAGAAAGAGACCCAGTACTTC.

This clonotype was seen more than once but under ten times. The chain joins TRBV20-1 to TRBJ1-5; tentatively, D is TRBD1 (5 bases). Germline loops: CDR1 DFQATT, CDR2 SNEGSKA (reference sequence). The CDR3 contains 15 residues. V lost 3 bases, J lost 9 bases, and 21 bases lay in between. The CDR3 is CSASAEQGGLSPQHF. The CDR3 DNA reads TGCAGTGCTAGTGCCGAGCAGGGCGGGCTGTCGCCCCAGCATTTT.

The chain carries TRBV20-1 and TRBJ2-5, with 10 bases aligning to TRBD1. The CDR3 runs to 13 residues. V lost 6 bases and J lost 4; bases outside the gene matches: 5. The germline gives CDR1 DFQATT, CDR2 SNEGSKA (reference sequence). CDR3 DNA: TGCAGTGCCAAGACAGGGGGCGTAGAGACCCAGTACTTC. Translating it yields CSAKTGGVETQYF.

The rearrangement uses TRBV12-3 or TRBV12-4 and TRBJ1-2; D is perhaps TRBD1 (5 bases). V was pared by 7 bases and J by 8 bases, with 20 bases between. The CDR3 spans 14 residues. The CDR3 reads CASTTGTGPGGYTF. The CDR3 DNA reads TGTGCCAGCACCACGGGGACGGGTCCAGGCGGCTACACCTTC.